These 11 T cell receptor beta chains came from one sample sequenced in a study of response to subunit inactivated influenza vaccine. Each CDR3 protein is one row after TCRdb ran MiXCR on the RT-PCR reads. The repertoire includes 500,000 to 700,000 distinct CDR3 sequences, under 30% of them detected once, and around 2.8% sits in the top ten. These data were also reused for a study on T cells expressing NK-cell markers. That study adds: UMIs accompanied the 5'RACE template switching by which TCR beta cDNA was made.

Source: CD4+ T cells sorted from PBMCs, taken 11 to 12 days after vaccination. These TCRs come from a man between 50 and 59 years old who received an inactivated influenza vaccine.

This chain links TRBV18 with TRBJ2-5; D unclear. The CDR3 length is 13 residues. Trimming pared 3 bases from V and 5 bases from J, leaving 10 bases between. Germline CDR1 is KGHSH and CDR2 is LQKENI. The CDR3 sequence: CASSPPMGETQYF. CDR3 nucleotide sequence: TGTGCCAGCTCACCGCCGATGGGGGAGACCCAGTACTTC.

The table lists this clonotype with a few counts. The CDR3 region is CASSQAGTNEETQYF. Here the CDR3 DNA reads TGCGCCAGCAGCCAAGCCGGGACTAACGAAGAGACCCAGTACTTC. The genes are TRBV4-1 and TRBJ2-5; TRBD2 matches 7 bases. With 1 base clipped from V and 3 bases from J, the junction kept 5 bases outside the gene matches. CDR3 length equals 15 residues. Germline assignment: CDR1 MGHRA and CDR2 YSYEKL.

This clonotype was seen only a few times. The chain has TRBV5-6 and TRBJ1-4; possible D gene TRBD1, 5 bases. There are 15 residues in the CDR3. V was pared by 5 bases and J by 7 bases, with 18 bases between. CDR1 is SGHDT and CDR2 is YYEEEE in the germline V gene. CDR3 nucleotide sequence: TGTGCCAGCAGTTCGAGAGGGGTTCGGAGTGAAAAACTGTTTTTT. It specifies CASSSRGVRSEKLFF.

The chain is built from TRBV20-1 and TRBJ1-2, with 8 nucleotides matching TRBD1. CDR3 length: 14 amino acids. V lost 2 bases, J lost 8 bases, and 10 bases stayed unmatched. Germline V gives CDR1 DFQATT, CDR2 SNEGSKA (reference sequence). This CDR3 reads CSARSGTGPSGYTF. CDR3 DNA sequence: TGCAGTGCTAGATCCGGGACAGGCCCGTCGGGCTACACCTTC.

There are a few counts of this clonotype. This chain connects TRBV4-1 to TRBJ2-5; D might be TRBD1 (6 bases). V lost 5 bases and J lost 5, with 12 bases in between. The CDR3 length is 13 residues. CDR1 and CDR2 from the germline V gene are MGHRA and YSYEKL. CDR3 sequence: CASSVQGTETQYF. DNA for the CDR3: TGCGCCAGCAGCGTACAGGGTACGGAGACCCAGTACTTC.

The V call is TRBV7-2, the J call TRBJ2-6, with 9 bases aligning to TRBD1. V lost 6 bases to trimming and J lost 2 bases; unmatched junction nucleotides: 5. CDR3 length equals 16 residues. The germline gives CDR1 SGHTA, CDR2 FQGNSA. The CDR3 protein is CASRVTGGAGANVLTF. Written as DNA, the CDR3 is TGTGCCAGCAGGGTCACAGGGGGCGCTGGGGCCAACGTCCTGACTTTC.

At least ten counts were recorded for this clonotype. The chain links TRBV6-5 to TRBJ1-1; unclear D gene. Germline values: CDR1 MNHEY, CDR2 SVGAGI. Trimming stripped 0 bases from V and 3 bases from J, with 11 bases between. The CDR3 loop spans 15 amino acids. Here the CDR3 reads CASSYSQTWDTEAFF. The CDR3 region has the DNA TGTGCCAGCAGTTACTCCCAGACCTGGGACACTGAAGCTTTCTTT.

The chain uses TRBV6-1 and TRBJ2-5; 7 bases are a match to TRBD1. The CDR3 is 16 residues long. V gave up 2 bases and J gave up 1 base; unmatched junction bases: 7. From germline, CDR1 is MNHNS and CDR2 SASEGT. This chain's CDR3 is CASSERTGVAQETQYF. Written as DNA, the CDR3 is TGTGCCAGCAGTGAACGCACAGGGGTCGCCCAAGAGACCCAGTACTTC.

This clonotype was observed many times. The rearrangement links TRBV6-1 to TRBJ1-1; D is undetermined. In germline, CDR1 is MNHNS, CDR2 SASEGT. With 5 bases removed from V and 3 bases from J, the gap between germline ends came to 13 bases. This CDR3 is built from 14 residues. CDR3 protein: CASSTLVRDTEAFF. The CDR3 DNA reads TGTGCCAGCAGTACCCTGGTCCGGGACACTGAAGCTTTCTTT.

The V gene is TRBV20-1, the J gene TRBJ2-7, with a tentative D call TRBD1 (6 bases). The CDR3 sequence is 14 residues long. Germline loops: CDR1 DFQATT, CDR2 SNEGSKA (reference sequence). V lost 2 bases and J lost 0, with 11 bases in between. The chain's CDR3 is CSARPTGFSYEQYF. As DNA, the CDR3 is TGCAGTGCTAGACCCACAGGGTTCTCCTACGAGCAGTACTTC.

The rearrangement links TRBV6-1 to TRBJ2-3, with 9 nucleotides matching TRBD2. V dropped 8 bases and J dropped 1; count of bases not matched to a gene: 7. The germline V gene encodes CDR1 MNHNS and CDR2 SASEGT. The CDR3 loop spans 15 amino acids. The CDR3, as DNA: TGTGCCAGCGAGGGTAGCGGGGGAGGCACAGATACGCAGTATTTT. Its protein is CASEGSGGGTDTQYF.